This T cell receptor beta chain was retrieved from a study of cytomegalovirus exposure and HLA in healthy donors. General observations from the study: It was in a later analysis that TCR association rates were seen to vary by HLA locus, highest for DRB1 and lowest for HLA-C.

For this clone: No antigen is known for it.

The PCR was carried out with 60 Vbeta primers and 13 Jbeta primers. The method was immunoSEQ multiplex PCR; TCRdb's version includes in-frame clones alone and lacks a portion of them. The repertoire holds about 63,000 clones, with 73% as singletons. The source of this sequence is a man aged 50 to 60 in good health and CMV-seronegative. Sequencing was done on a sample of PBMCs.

The CDR3, as DNA: TGTGCCAGCAGTATGGGGGGAGAGACCCAGTACTTC. Its translation: CASSMGGETQYF. V is TRBV6-1 and J is TRBJ2-5, with D maybe TRBD2 (6 bases). This CDR3 has 12 amino acids. Germline V CDR1 and CDR2: MNHNS, SASEGT. Deletions cut 5 bases from V and 4 bases from J, with 8 bases between.